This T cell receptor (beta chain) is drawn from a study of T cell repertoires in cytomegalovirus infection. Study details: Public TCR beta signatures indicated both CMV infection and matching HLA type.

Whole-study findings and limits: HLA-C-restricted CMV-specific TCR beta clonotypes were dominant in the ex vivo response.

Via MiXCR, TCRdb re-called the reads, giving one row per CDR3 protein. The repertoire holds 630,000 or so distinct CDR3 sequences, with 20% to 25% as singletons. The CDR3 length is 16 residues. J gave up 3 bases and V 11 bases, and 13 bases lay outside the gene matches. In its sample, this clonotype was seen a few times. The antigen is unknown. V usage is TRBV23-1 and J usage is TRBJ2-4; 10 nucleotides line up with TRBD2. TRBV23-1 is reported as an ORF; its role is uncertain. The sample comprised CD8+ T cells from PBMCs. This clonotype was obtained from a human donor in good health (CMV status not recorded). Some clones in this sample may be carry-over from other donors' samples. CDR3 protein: CACPRTSGGIKNIQYF. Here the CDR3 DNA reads TGCGCCTGCCCGCGGACTAGCGGAGGGATCAAAAACATTCAGTACTTC.